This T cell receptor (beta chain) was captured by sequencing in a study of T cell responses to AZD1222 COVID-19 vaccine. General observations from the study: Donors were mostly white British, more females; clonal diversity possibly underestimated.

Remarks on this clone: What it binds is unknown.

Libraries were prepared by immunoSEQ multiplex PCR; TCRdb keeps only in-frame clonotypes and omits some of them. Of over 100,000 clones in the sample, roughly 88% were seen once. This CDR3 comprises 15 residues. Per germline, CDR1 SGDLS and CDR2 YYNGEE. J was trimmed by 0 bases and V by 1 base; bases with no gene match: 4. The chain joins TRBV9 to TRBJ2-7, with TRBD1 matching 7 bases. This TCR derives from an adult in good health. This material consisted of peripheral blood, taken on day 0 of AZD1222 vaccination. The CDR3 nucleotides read TGTGCCAGCAGCGTAAAACAGGGGTCCTCCTACGAGCAGTACTTC. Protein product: CASSVKQGSSYEQYF.